The source of this T cell receptor beta chain is a study of glioma-infiltrating T cells after dendritic cell vaccination. V dropped 5 bases and J dropped 5 bases, with 21 bases sitting between them. Germline V gene lookup returns CDR1 SGHNT and CDR2 YYREEE (reference sequence). The CDR3 loop spans 16 amino acids. Some clones are missing from TCRdb's copy, which holds only in-frame ones; the method was immunoSEQ multiplex PCR. Here the sample spans about 46,000 clones, around 91% being singletons. Time point in this sample: after dendritic cell vaccination, including at tumor progression/relapse. Before vaccination, two weeks after the third vaccination, and at progression, PBMC were collected.

The sequence came from a human donor with glioblastoma. The chain joins TRBV5-4 to TRBJ2-3; D may be TRBD1 (6 bases). Sequencing was performed on blood, taken after dendritic cell vaccination. CDR3 region: CASSQDRIRGRDTQYF. For the CDR3, the DNA is TGTGCCAGCAGTCAAGACAGGATCCGAGGTCGAGATACGCAGTATTTT.